This TCR beta chain was sequenced during a study of blood T cells in healthy people across ages. Germline V gene sequence: CDR1 ENHRY, CDR2 SYGVKD. There are 18 residues in the CDR3. Sample-barcoded 5' priming and a J-beta primer mix drove a second PCR of 7 to 11 cycles. One entry per CDR3 protein results from TCRdb running MiXCR on the 5' RACE reads. The sample consists of around 1,000,000 distinct CDR3 sequences, roughly a quarter of them appearing once. Study findings and constraints: PBMCs left unsorted prevented a conclusive naive versus antigen-experienced comparison.

This clonotype has only a few counts. Antigen unknown. These records were also assigned to another study, of T cells of mothers and their children.

What was sequenced was blood. The chain couples TRBV10-3 to TRBJ2-5; 7 bases map to TRBD1. Matching the DNA end better, TRBJ2-7 makes the J call doubtful. The clonotype was recovered from a girl aged 2 to 10 in good health. CDR3: CAIRALKLKQGNSYEQYF. CDR3 DNA: TGTGCCATCCGGGCCCTCAAGTTAAAACAGGGGAACTCCTACGAGCAGTACTTC.